Only a few counts were recorded for the clone carrying this T cell receptor (beta chain). Its antigen is undetermined. This sample was taken from a study of OX40 agonist ivuxolimab in advanced cancers. Sequenced by immunoSEQ multiplex PCR; TCRdb stores in-frame clones only, minus some. The data hold 79,000 or so clones, with roughly nine tenths observed a single time. Germline values: CDR1 MNHEY, CDR2 SVGAGI. CDR3 length equals 13 residues. Trimming took 9 bases from V and 0 from J, leaving 9 bases between them. Study outcomes and limitations: Compared with CD4+, CD8+ T cells on average had more expanded clones. At 0.1 to 3.0 mg/kg, CD4+ and CD8+ blood T cells expanded clonally by week 6.

This chain links TRBV6-5 with TRBJ1-3, with D unclear. The clonotype originates from an adult with an advanced solid tumor such as melanoma, head and neck, liver or kidney cancer. The sample consisted of CD4+ or CD8+ T cells sorted from blood, taken in a trial of the OX40 agonist ivuxolimab. DNA of the CDR3: TGTGCCAGGACACCGAACTCTGGAAACACCATATATTTT. This sequence encodes CARTPNSGNTIYF.